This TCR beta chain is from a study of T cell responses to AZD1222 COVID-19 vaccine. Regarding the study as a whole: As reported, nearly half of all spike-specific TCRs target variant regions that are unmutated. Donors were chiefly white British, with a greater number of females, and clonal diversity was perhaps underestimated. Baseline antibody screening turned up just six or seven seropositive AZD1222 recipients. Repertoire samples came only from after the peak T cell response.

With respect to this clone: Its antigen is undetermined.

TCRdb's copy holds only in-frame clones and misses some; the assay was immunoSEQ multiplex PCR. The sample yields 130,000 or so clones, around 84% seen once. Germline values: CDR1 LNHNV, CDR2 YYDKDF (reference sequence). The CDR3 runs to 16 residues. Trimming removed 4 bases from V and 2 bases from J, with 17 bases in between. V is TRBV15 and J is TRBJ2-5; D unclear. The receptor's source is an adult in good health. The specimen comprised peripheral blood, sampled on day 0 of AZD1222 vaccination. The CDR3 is CATSKGEAIEQETQYF. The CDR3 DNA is TGTGCCACCAGCAAAGGAGAAGCGATCGAACAAGAGACCCAGTACTTC.